This entry features one T cell receptor beta chain sequence. Its antigen is still unknown. Study-wide points: In terms of TCR gene usage, tumor memory CD4+ T cells clustered together with blood and lymph node memory CD4+ cells, as well as with lymph node naive CD4+ cells.

This CDR3 contains 15 residues. The V and J ends lost 10 bases and 0 bases, in that order; junction bases with no gene match: 9. Semi-nested PCR with Nested Universal Primer A followed constant-region reverse priming of full-length variable regions. In TCRdb, the 5' RACE reads were re-called with MiXCR into one record per CDR3 protein. The sample consists of a few thousand distinct CDR3 sequences, 65% to 75% of them appearing once. The clonotype originates from a female donor with breast cancer. The chain combines TRBV12-3 or TRBV12-4 with TRBJ2-3; 8 bases map to TRBD2. The sequencing input was memory CD4+ T cells sorted from a lymph node. Described subset: memory CD4+ T cells, CD4+CD45RO+CD25-. The CDR3 loop is CATSLAGISTDTQYF. The DNA of the CDR3 is TGTGCCACCTCCTTAGCGGGGATTAGCACAGATACGCAGTATTTT.